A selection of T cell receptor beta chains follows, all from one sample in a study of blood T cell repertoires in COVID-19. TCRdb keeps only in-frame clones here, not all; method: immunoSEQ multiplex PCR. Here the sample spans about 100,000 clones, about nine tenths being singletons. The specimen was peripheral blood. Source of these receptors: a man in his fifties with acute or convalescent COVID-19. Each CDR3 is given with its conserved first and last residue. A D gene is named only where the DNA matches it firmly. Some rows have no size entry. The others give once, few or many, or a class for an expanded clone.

TGTGCCAGCAGACCCCTGGGGGGACTAGCGGGGGTGGTGGATACGCAGTATTTT CASRPLGGLAGVVDTQYF TRBV2 TRBD2 TRBJ2-3 -
TGTGCCAGTAGCAACCAGGGGGCTACCTACGAGCAGTACTTC CASSNQGATYEQYF TRBV19 TRBD1 TRBJ2-7 -
TGCGCCAGCGGGCAGGGACATGAAGTCGATGAGCAGTTCTTC CASGQGHEVDEQFF TRBV5-1 - TRBJ2-1 few
TGTGCCAGCAGGGATCCTAGCGGGAGAATCGAGACCCAGTACTTC CASRDPSGRIETQYF TRBV28 TRBD2 TRBJ2-5 -
TGTGCCAGCAGCTTACAGGGGGCCTACGAGCAGTACTTC CASSLQGAYEQYF TRBV5-4 TRBD1 TRBJ2-7 -
TGTGCCAGCAGTGAAAATGGGGGGTGGAGCACCGGGGAGCTGTTTTTT CASSENGGWSTGELFF TRBV6-1 - TRBJ2-2 -
TGTGCCAGCAGCTGGACCGGGAAAAATGAAAAACTGTTTTTT CASSWTGKNEKLFF TRBV7-9 - TRBJ1-4 -
TGTGCCAGCAGAGCGGGACTAGCGGCATACAATGAGCAGTTCTTC CASRAGLAAYNEQFF TRBV2 TRBD2 TRBJ2-1 -
TGCGCCAGCAGCTGGGACCCCGGACAGGGCTACGAGCAGTACTTC CASSWDPGQGYEQYF TRBV5-1 TRBD1 TRBJ2-7 -
TGTGCCAGCAGCCAACTAACGGTCCAAGAGACCCAGTACTTC CASSQLTVQETQYF TRBV6-6 - TRBJ2-5 -
TGTGCCAGCACAGGACTTAGCACAGATACGCAGTATTTT CASTGLSTDTQYF TRBV6-6 - TRBJ2-3 -
TGTGCCAGCAGCTTAGCGGAAAGCGGGAGGATTTACAATGAGCAGTTCTTC CASSLAESGRIYNEQFF TRBV7-9 TRBD2 TRBJ2-1 -
TGTGCCAGCAGTGCGCAGGGCTATGAGCAGTTCTTC CASSAQGYEQFF TRBV6-2/TRBV6-3 - TRBJ2-1 -
TGTGCCAGCAGCCGTCAGTTCGCCACTAATGAAAAACTGTTTTTT CASSRQFATNEKLFF TRBV7-9 - TRBJ1-4 few
TGTGCCAGCAGTGAGATTTACAGGCAGTCCTCTGGGGCCAACGTCCTGACTTTC CASSEIYRQSSGANVLTF TRBV2 - TRBJ2-6 few
TGTGCCAGTAGTATCCGCGCGGGGTATAGCAATCAGCCCCAGCATTTT CASSIRAGYSNQPQHF TRBV19 - TRBJ1-5 -
TGTGCCAGCAGCAAAAGGGCAGGGAACAATGAGCAGTTCTTC CASSKRAGNNEQFF TRBV7-2 - TRBJ2-1 -
TGTGCCAGCAGCCTGGGAGTGGGAGGAAGCACAGATACGCAGTATTTT CASSLGVGGSTDTQYF TRBV5-4 - TRBJ2-3 -
TGTGCCAGCAGCCCACAGCGGGGAAACACCATATATTTT CASSPQRGNTIYF TRBV9 - TRBJ1-3 -
TGTGCCAGCAGCGTAAATTCAGGGGGCATCACAGATACGCAGTATTTT CASSVNSGGITDTQYF TRBV9 TRBD1 TRBJ2-3 -
TGTGCCTGGAGTGAAGGGGGCGGTTCACCCCTCCACTTT CAWSEGGGSPLHF TRBV30 TRBD1 TRBJ1-6 -
TGTGCCAGCAGCCCACGGGACAACTCCTACAATGAGCAGTTCTTC CASSPRDNSYNEQFF TRBV7-8 - TRBJ2-1 -
TGTGCCAGCAGCTTGGGACAGCTAAATGAAAAACTGTTTTTT CASSLGQLNEKLFF TRBV5-4 - TRBJ1-4 -
TGTGCCAGCAGGCAACAGGGGATCGATGGCTACACCTTC CASRQQGIDGYTF TRBV6-5 TRBD1 TRBJ1-2 once
TGTGCCAGCAGGGGACAGGGAAGCTCTGGAAACACCATATATTTT CASRGQGSSGNTIYF TRBV28 TRBD1 TRBJ1-3 -
TGTGCCAGCAGCCAAGAACAGGACAGCCCTAACTATGGCTACACCTTC CASSQEQDSPNYGYTF TRBV3-1/TRBV3-2 - TRBJ1-2 -
TGTGCCAGCAGCCAAGAGGGACAGGGATATGGAGAGCAGTACTTC CASSQEGQGYGEQYF TRBV3-1/TRBV3-2 TRBD1 TRBJ2-7 -
TGTGCCAGCAGCTATCAACCGGGACAGGGGCAAGAGACCCAGTACTTC CASSYQPGQGQETQYF TRBV11-3 TRBD1 TRBJ2-5 -
TGCAGCGTAGCGGACAGGGGAATTGCAGATACGCAGTATTTT CSVADRGIADTQYF TRBV29-1 TRBD1 TRBJ2-3 -
TGTGCCTGGAGTGGGGGGGAAGAGCAGTACTTC CAWSGGEEQYF TRBV30 - TRBJ2-7 -
TGCGCCAGCAGCCAATCCGGACTAGCGGGAGGGGCCGGGGAGCTGTTTTTT CASSQSGLAGGAGELFF TRBV4-1 TRBD2 TRBJ2-2 -
TGTGCCATCAGACGGACAGGGAATAGCCCCTACGAGCAGTACTTC CAIRRTGNSPYEQYF TRBV10-3 TRBD1 TRBJ2-7 once
TGCGCCAGCAGCCACACTAGCGGGGCGAACTACAATGAGCAGTTCTTC CASSHTSGANYNEQFF TRBV4-1 TRBD2 TRBJ2-1 -
TGCGCCAGCAGCCCCAGGGGTAGCGGGGGCCCCACAGATACGCAGTATTTT CASSPRGSGGPTDTQYF TRBV5-1 TRBD2 TRBJ2-3 -
TGTGCCAGCAGTTCCTCTGGCGGGGCGAACACCGGGGAGCTGTTTTTT CASSSSGGANTGELFF TRBV28 - TRBJ2-2 -
TGTGCCAGCAGACACCTAGCGGGAGGGCGGAATAGGACAGATACGCAGTATTTT CASRHLAGGRNRTDTQYF TRBV3-1/TRBV3-2 TRBD2 TRBJ2-3 -
TGTGCCAGCAGCAATTCCCACGGGTCAAACCTCCACTTT CASSNSHGSNLHF TRBV5-4 - TRBJ1-6 -
TGTGCTAGTGGTTCAGACAGGTTCTACGAGCAGTACTTC CASGSDRFYEQYF TRBV12-5 - TRBJ2-7 -
TGTGCCAGCAGCTTAATTCCTAGCGGGAGGGTGAACACCGGGGAGCTGTTTTTT CASSLIPSGRVNTGELFF TRBV7-6 TRBD2 TRBJ2-2 -
TGCGCCAGCAGCTTTCTCGGGGAAGAGACCCAGTACTTC CASSFLGEETQYF TRBV5-1 - TRBJ2-5 -
TGTGCCAGCAGCTTTAGGACCAGCGGGAGAATATCAGATACGCAGTATTTT CASSFRTSGRISDTQYF TRBV7-2 TRBD2 TRBJ2-3 -
TGTGCCAGCACAGGGGGCATGGTCACTGAAGCTTTCTTT CASTGGMVTEAFF TRBV2 TRBD1 TRBJ1-1 few
TGTGCCAGCAGGAACCCGGGGATAAGCTCCTACGAGCAGTACTTC CASRNPGISSYEQYF TRBV28 - TRBJ2-7 -
TGTGCCACCCGCCCCGGGACAGGGGACACCGGGGAGCTGTTTTTT CATRPGTGDTGELFF TRBV10-3 TRBD1 TRBJ2-2 few
TGTGCCAGCAGTGACCTCAGTCTAGCGCCTCAAGAGACCCAGTACTTC CASSDLSLAPQETQYF TRBV6-4 - TRBJ2-5 -
TGTGCCAGCAGTAATAGGGGAAGATCACCCCTCCACTTT CASSNRGRSPLHF TRBV12-3/TRBV12-4 - TRBJ1-6 -
TGTGCCAGCAGTTTAGGGGCGGGAGTCACCTACGAGCAGTACTTC CASSLGAGVTYEQYF TRBV27 TRBD2 TRBJ2-7 -
TGTGCCAGCAGCCGGACAGAATTCACTGAAGCTTTCTTT CASSRTEFTEAFF TRBV3-1/TRBV3-2 - TRBJ1-1 once
TGTGCCACCCAAACTCGAACATCACTAGCGGGAGTTAACGAGCAGTACTTC CATQTRTSLAGVNEQYF TRBV15 TRBD2 TRBJ2-7 -
TGTGCCAGCAGTGATATACAGGGGCAGTGGGAAGCCAAAAACATTCAGTACTTC CASSDIQGQWEAKNIQYF TRBV2 TRBD1 TRBJ2-4 -
TGTGCCAGCAGTTCCGGTACTAGCGGGGTCAATGAGCAGTTCTTC CASSSGTSGVNEQFF TRBV27 TRBD2 TRBJ2-1 -
TGTGCCAGCAGCTTAGCGGGAGGGGCCTACAATGAGCAGTTCTTC CASSLAGGAYNEQFF TRBV5-6 TRBD2 TRBJ2-1 -
TGTGCCAGCAGCTCTAGCGGGAGTTGGACCTACGAGCAGTACTTC CASSSSGSWTYEQYF TRBV7-9 TRBD2 TRBJ2-7 -